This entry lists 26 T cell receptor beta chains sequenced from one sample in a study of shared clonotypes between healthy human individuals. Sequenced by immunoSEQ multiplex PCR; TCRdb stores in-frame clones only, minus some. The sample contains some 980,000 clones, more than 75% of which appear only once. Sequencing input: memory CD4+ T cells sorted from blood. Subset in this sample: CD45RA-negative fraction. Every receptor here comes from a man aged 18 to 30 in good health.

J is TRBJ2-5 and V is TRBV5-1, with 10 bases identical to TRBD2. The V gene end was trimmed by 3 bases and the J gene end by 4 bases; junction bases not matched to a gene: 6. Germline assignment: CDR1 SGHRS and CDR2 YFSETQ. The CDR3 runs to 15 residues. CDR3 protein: CASSWLAGAPETQYF. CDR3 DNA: TGCGCCAGCAGCTGGCTAGCGGGGGCACCAGAGACCCAGTACTTC.

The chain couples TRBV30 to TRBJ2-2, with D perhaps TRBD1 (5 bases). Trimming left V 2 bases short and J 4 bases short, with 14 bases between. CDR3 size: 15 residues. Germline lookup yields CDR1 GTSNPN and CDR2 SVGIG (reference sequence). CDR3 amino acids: CAWSRTQGITGELFF. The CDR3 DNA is TGTGCCTGGAGTAGAACTCAGGGAATCACCGGGGAGCTGTTTTTT.

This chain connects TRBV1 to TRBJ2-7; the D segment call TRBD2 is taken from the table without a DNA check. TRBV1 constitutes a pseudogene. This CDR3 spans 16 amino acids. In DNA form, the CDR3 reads TGCACCAGCAGCCGATCGGGCGGGAGGGATCTGGTGGAGCAGTACTTC. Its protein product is CTSSRSGGRDLVEQYF.

The CDR3 sequence is CASSLESGILDTQYF. In nucleotides, the CDR3 is TGTGCCAGCAGCTTAGAAAGCGGGATTTTGGATACGCAGTATTTT. The chain joins TRBV7-2 to TRBJ2-3; TRBD2 agrees at 7 bases. CDR1 is SGHTA, CDR2 FQGNSA, per germline. The V segment lost 1 base and the J segment 6 bases; nucleotides outside the gene matches: 7. This CDR3 contains 15 residues.

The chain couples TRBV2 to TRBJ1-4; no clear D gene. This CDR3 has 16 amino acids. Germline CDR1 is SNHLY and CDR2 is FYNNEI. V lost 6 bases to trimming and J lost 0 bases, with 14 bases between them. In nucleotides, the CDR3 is TGTGCCAGCAGCGTGACCAAGCTTGCAACTAATGAAAAACTGTTTTTT. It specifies CASSVTKLATNEKLFF.

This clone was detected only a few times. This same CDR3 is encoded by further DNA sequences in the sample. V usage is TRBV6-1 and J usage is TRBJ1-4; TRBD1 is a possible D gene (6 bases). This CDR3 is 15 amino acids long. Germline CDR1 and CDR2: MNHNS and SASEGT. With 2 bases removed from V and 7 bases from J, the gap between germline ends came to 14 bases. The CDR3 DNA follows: TGTGCCAGCAGTGAAATCAGGGGAAGTGGTGAAAAACTGTTTTTT. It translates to CASSEIRGSGEKLFF.

The CDR3 protein is CAWSSAGGSSGNTIYF. The CDR3, as DNA: TGTGCCTGGAGTAGCGCGGGCGGAAGCTCTGGAAACACCATATATTTT. J is TRBJ1-3 and V is TRBV30, with unresolved D. In germline, CDR1 is GTSNPN, CDR2 SVGIG (reference sequence). Trimming took off 2 bases at V and 0 bases at J, with 14 bases between the two ends. This CDR3 has 16 residues.

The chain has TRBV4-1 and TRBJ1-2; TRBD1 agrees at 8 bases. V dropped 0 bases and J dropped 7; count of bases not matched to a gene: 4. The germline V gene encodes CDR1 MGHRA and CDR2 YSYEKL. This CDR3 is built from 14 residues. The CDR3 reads CASSQDRTGGGYTF. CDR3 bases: TGCGCCAGCAGCCAAGATAGAACAGGGGGTGGCTACACCTTC.

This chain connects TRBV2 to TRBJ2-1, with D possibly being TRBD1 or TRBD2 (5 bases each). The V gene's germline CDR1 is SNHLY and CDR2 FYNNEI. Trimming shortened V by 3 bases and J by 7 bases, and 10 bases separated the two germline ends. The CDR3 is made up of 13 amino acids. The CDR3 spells CASSEWGMNEQFF. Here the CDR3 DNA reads TGTGCCAGCAGTGAGTGGGGGATGAATGAGCAGTTCTTC.

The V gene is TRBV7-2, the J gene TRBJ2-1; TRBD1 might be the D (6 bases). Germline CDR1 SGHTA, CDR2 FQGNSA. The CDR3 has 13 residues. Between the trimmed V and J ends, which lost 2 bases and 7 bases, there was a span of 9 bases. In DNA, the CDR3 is TGTGCCAGCAGCTTAACAGGGACGAATGAGCAGTTCTTC. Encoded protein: CASSLTGTNEQFF.

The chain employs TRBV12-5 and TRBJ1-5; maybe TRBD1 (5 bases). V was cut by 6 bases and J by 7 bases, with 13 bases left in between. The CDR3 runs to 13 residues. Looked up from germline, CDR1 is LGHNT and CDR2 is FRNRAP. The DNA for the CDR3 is TGTGCTAGTGGGAGGGGTGGGGAACAGCCCCAGCATTTT. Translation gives CASGRGGEQPQHF.

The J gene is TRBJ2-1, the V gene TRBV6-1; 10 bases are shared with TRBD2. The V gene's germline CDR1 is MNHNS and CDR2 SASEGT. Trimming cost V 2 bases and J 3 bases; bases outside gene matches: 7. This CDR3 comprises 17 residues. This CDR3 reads CASSESSGGLSYNEQFF. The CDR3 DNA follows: TGTGCCAGCAGTGAAAGTAGCGGGGGGCTAAGCTACAATGAGCAGTTCTTC.

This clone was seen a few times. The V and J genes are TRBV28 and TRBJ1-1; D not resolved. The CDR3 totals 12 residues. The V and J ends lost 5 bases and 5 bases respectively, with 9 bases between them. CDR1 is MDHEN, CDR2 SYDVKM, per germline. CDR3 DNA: TGTGCCAGCAGTCGAGTGGTGACTGAAGCTTTCTTT. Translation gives CASSRVVTEAFF. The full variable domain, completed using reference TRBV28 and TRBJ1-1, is DVKVTQSSRYLVKRTGEKVFLECVQDMDHENMFWYRQDPGLGLRLIYFSYDVKMKEKGDIPEGYSVSREKKERFSLILESASTNQTSMYLCASSRVVTEAFFGQGTRLTVV.

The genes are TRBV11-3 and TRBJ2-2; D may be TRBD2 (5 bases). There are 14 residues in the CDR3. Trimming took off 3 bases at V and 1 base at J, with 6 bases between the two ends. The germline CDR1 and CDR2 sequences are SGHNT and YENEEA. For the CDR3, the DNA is TGTGCCAGCAGCTTTGGACTGAACACCGGGGAGCTGTTTTTT. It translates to CASSFGLNTGELFF. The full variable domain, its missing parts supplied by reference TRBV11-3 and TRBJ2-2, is EAGVVQSPRYKIIEKKQPVAFWCNPISGHNTLYWYLQNLGQGPELLIRYENEEAVDDSQLPKDRFSAERLKGVDSTLKIQPAELGDSAVYLCASSFGLNTGELFFGEGSRLTVL.

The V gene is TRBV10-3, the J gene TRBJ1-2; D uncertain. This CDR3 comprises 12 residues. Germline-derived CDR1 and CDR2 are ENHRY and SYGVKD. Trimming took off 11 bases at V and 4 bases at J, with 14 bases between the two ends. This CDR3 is CAYWVEVYGYTF. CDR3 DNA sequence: TGTGCCTATTGGGTAGAGGTCTATGGCTACACCTTC.

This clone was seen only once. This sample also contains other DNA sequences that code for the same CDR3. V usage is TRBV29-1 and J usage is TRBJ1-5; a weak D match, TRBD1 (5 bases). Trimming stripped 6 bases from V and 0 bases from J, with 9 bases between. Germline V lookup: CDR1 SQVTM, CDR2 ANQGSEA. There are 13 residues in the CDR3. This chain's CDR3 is CSVRDSSNQPQHF. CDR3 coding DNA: TGCAGCGTCCGGGACTCTAGCAATCAGCCCCAGCATTTT.

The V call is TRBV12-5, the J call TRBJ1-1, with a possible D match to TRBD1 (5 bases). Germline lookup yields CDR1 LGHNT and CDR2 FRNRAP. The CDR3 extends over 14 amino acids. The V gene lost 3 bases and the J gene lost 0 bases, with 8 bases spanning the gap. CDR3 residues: CASGFAGLNTEAFF. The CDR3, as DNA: TGTGCTAGTGGTTTTGCAGGGTTGAACACTGAAGCTTTCTTT.

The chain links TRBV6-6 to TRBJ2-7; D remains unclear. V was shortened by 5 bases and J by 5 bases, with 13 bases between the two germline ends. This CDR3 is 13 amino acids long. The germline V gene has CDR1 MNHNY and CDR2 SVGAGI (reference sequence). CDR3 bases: TGTGCCAGCAGTACCCGGTCCCGGGACGAGCAGTACTTC. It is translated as CASSTRSRDEQYF.

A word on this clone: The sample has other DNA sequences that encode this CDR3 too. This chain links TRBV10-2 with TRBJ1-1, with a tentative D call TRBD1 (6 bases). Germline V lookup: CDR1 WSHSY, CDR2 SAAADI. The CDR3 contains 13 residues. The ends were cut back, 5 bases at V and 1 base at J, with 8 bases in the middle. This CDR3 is CASSPQGNTEAFF. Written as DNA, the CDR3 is TGCGCCAGCAGTCCACAGGGGAACACTGAAGCTTTCTTT.

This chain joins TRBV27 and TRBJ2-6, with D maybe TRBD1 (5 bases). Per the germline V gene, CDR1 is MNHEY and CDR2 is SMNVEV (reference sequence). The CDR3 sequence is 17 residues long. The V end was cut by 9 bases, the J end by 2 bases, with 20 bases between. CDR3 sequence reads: CASFWIPTDTGANVLTF. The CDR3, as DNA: TGTGCCAGTTTCTGGATTCCGACAGACACTGGGGCCAACGTCCTGACTTTC.

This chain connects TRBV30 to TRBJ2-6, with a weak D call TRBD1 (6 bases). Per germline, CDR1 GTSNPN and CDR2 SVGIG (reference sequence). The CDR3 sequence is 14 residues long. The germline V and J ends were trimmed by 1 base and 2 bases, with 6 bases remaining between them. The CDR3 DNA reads TGTGCCTGGAGTGAGGGGGCTGGGGCCAACGTCCTGACTTTC. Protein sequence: CAWSEGAGANVLTF.

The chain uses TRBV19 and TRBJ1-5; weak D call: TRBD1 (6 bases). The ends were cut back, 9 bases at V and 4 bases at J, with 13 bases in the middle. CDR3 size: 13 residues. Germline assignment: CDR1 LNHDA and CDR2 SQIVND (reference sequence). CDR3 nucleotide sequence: TGTGCCAGCACCGCCAGGGGTAATCAGCCCCAGCATTTT. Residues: CASTARGNQPQHF.

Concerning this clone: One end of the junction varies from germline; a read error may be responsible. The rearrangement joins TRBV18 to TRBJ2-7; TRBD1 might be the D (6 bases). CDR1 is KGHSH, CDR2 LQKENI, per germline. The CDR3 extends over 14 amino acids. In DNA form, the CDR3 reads TGTGCCAGCGCACCCACAGGGTTTTCCTACGAGCAGTACTTC. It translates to CASAPTGFSYEQYF.

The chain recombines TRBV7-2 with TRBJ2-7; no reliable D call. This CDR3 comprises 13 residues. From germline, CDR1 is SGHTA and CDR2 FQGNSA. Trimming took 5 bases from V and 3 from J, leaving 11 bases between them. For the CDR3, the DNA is TGTGCCAGCAGCCGCGGACCCATCTACGAGCAGTACTTC. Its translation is CASSRGPIYEQYF.

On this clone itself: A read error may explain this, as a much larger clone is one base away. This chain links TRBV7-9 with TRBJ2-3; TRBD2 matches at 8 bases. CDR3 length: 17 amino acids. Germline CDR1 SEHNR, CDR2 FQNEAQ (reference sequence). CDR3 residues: CASSLPGTRGGTNTQYF. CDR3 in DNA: TGTGCCAGCAGCCTTCCCGGGACTAGGGGGGGCACAAATACGCAGTATTTT. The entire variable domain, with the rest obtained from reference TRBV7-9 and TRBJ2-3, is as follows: DTGVSQNPRHKITKRGQNVTFRCDPISEHNRLYWYRQTLGQGPEFLTYFQNEAQLEKSRLLSDRFSAERPKGSFSTLEIQRTEQGDSAMYLCASSLPGTRGGTNTQYFGPGTRLTVL.

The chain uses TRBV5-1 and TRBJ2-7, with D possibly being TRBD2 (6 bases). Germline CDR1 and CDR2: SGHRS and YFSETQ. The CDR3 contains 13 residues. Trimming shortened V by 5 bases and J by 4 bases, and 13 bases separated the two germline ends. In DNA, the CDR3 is TGCGCCAGCAGTAAGGAGGGCAAATACGAGCAGTACTTC. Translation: CASSKEGKYEQYF.